Listed below are T cell receptor beta chains from one sample, sequenced in a study of graft-versus-host responses after intestinal transplantation. Using immunoSEQ multiplex PCR, the repertoire was profiled, and TCRdb retains in-frame clones only, with some absent. The sample carries under 2,500 clones, less than 45% recorded once. Material: alloreactive CD8+ T cells from a mixed lymphocyte reaction culture, obtained before transplantation. The receptors stem from a human patient who was an organ donor for intestinal transplantation. Each CDR3 is given with its conserved first and last residue. A D gene is named only where the DNA matches it firmly. A row's size may be missing; if present it is once, few, many or a size class.

TRBJ2-3 | - | TRBD2 | TRBV6-1 | TGTGCCAGCCTCCCGGGACTAGCGTTCACAGATACGCAGTATTTT | CASLPGLAFTDTQYF
TRBJ2-7 | medium-sized | TRBD2 | TRBV28 | TGTGCCAGCAGTCAGTCACTAGCGGGGAGCGAGCAGTACTTC | CASSQSLAGSEQYF
TRBJ1-2 | few | - | TRBV7-9 | TGTGCCAGCAGCTCCGGGACACATGGCTACACCTTC | CASSSGTHGYTF
TRBJ2-7 | few | TRBD1 | TRBV6-8 | TGTGCCAGCACCTCAGGGGGGACAGGGCTAAACTACGAGCAGTACTTC | CASTSGGTGLNYEQYF
TRBJ2-5 | - | - | TRBV7-7 | TGTGCCAGCAGCCCAACGGTCGGGGTTGGGGAGACCCAGTACTTC | CASSPTVGVGETQYF
TRBJ1-1 | few | - | TRBV15 | TGTGCCACCAGCAGATACCGGGACGGGAACACTGAAGCTTTCTTT | CATSRYRDGNTEAFF
TRBJ2-3 | - | TRBD1 | TRBV5-6 | TGTGCCAGCAGCTTGCTCCAGGGGGACCTCACAGATACGCAGTATTTT | CASSLLQGDLTDTQYF
TRBJ2-1 | medium-sized | - | TRBV13 | TGTGCCAGCAGCCCAACCGCTTACCGGACCTCTTTAACCTACAATGAGCAGTTCTTC | CASSPTAYRTSLTYNEQFF
TRBJ2-7 | few | - | TRBV7-9 | TGTGCCAGCAGCTTATCAACGGGACTCCGCTCCTACGAGCAGTACTTC | CASSLSTGLRSYEQYF
TRBJ2-7 | - | TRBD1 | TRBV10-3 | TGTGCCATCAGCCAGACAGGGGAAGGGTACGAGCAGTACTTC | CAISQTGEGYEQYF
TRBJ2-1 | - | - | TRBV6-5 | TGTGCCAGCAGTTATAACAGGGTTTGGGAGGAACAGTTCTTC | CASSYNRVWEEQFF
TRBJ2-1 | - | - | TRBV18 | TGTGCCAGCTCCCAGTCAGGGAACAATGAGCAGTTCTTC | CASSQSGNNEQFF
TRBJ2-1 | few | - | TRBV7-8 | TGTGCCAGCAGCCCAAACGCCAGGTACTCCTACAATGAGCAGTTCTTC | CASSPNARYSYNEQFF
TRBJ1-6 | - | - | TRBV9 | TGTGCCTCCGCTGAGGGGGGAAGCAATTCACCCCTCCACTTT | CASAEGGSNSPLHF
TRBJ2-1 | large | - | TRBV19 | TGTGCCAGTAGTATTAATGAACAGATGCATGAGCAGTTCTTC | CASSINEQMHEQFF
TRBJ2-5 | - | - | TRBV30 | TGTGCCTGGAGAGGGACATATACATTTGGGGAGACCCAGTACTTC | CAWRGTYTFGETQYF
TRBJ1-2 | few | - | TRBV11-2 | TGTGCCAGCAGCGCACTAACAGGGCTGTACGGCTACACCTTC | CASSALTGLYGYTF
TRBJ2-2 | few | - | TRBV7-7 | TGTGCCAGCAGCTCGGCTCTGAACACCGGGGAGCTGTTTTTT | CASSSALNTGELFF
TRBJ2-7 | large | TRBD2 | TRBV4-1 | TGCGCCAGCAGCCGAGACGCGGGGGGTTCGTACGAGCAGTACTTC | CASSRDAGGSYEQYF
TRBJ1-1 | large | - | TRBV28 | TGTGCCAGCAGTTTACCCCCGGGGGGTCTCACTGAAGCTTTCTTT | CASSLPPGGLTEAFF
TRBJ2-1 | - | - | TRBV5-1 | TGCGCCAGCAGCTTCCGGGACCTAAACAATGAGCAGTTCTTC | CASSFRDLNNEQFF
TRBJ2-7 | - | - | TRBV2 | TGTGCCAGTCTGAGGACAGCTACCTACGAGCAGTACTTC | CASLRTATYEQYF
TRBJ2-3 | - | - | TRBV7-2 | TGTGCCAGCAGCTTAGAGGGGACAGATACGCAGTATTTT | CASSLEGTDTQYF
TRBJ1-6 | - | - | TRBV27 | TGTGCCAGCAGTTTATCGAAGACTGATTCACCCCTCCACTTT | CASSLSKTDSPLHF
TRBJ2-2 | few | - | TRBV27 | TGTGCCAGCAGTTTAGTAGGGTTCGACACCGGGGAGCTGTTTTTT | CASSLVGFDTGELFF
TRBJ2-7 | - | - | TRBV28 | TGTGCCAGCAGTGGACGGATGGGGCCCTACGAGCAGTACTTC | CASSGRMGPYEQYF
TRBJ2-1 | few | - | TRBV4-1 | TGCGCCAGCAGCCAAGTGGATCAGTTCGGCTCCTACAATGAGCAGTTCTTC | CASSQVDQFGSYNEQFF
TRBJ2-7 | large | - | TRBV5-1 | TGCGCCAGCAGCTTGTCCGGCTACGAGCAGTACTTC | CASSLSGYEQYF
TRBJ1-1 | - | - | TRBV28 | TGTGCCACCTTCGACAGTCACACTGAAGCTTTCTTT | CATFDSHTEAFF
TRBJ2-3 | - | - | TRBV4-1 | TGCGCCAGCAGCCCCCGAGTGACAAGCACAGATACGCAGTATTTT | CASSPRVTSTDTQYF
TRBJ2-7 | - | - | TRBV7-9 | TGTGCCAGCAGCGCGAGGGGCAGTACCTACGAGCAGTACTTC | CASSARGSTYEQYF
TRBJ1-1 | - | - | TRBV19 | TGTGCCAGTAGTATCGGAATGAACACTGAAGCTTTCTTT | CASSIGMNTEAFF
TRBJ2-7 | - | - | TRBV6-6 | TGTGCCAGCAGTATGTGGCTCTACTCGTCCGAGCAGTACTTC | CASSMWLYSSEQYF
TRBJ1-1 | - | - | TRBV29-1 | TGCAGCGTTGAAGGTTTGGTTAGCAGGCCTATGAACACTGAAGCTTTCTTT | CSVEGLVSRPMNTEAFF
TRBJ1-5 | few | TRBD1 | TRBV7-6 | TGTGCCAGCAGCTTAGAAGGGGAACAGGGGATGGTAATGCATCAGCCCCAGCATTTT | CASSLEGEQGMVMHQPQHF
TRBJ1-4 | - | TRBD1 | TRBV9 | TGTGCCAGCGGGACAGGGGGAGAAAAACTGTTTTTT | CASGTGGEKLFF
TRBJ1-3 | - | - | TRBV6-6 | TGTGCCAGCAGCCCCACGGGGGGTTCTGGAAACACCATATATTTT | CASSPTGGSGNTIYF
TRBJ1-2 | medium-sized | - | TRBV27 | TGTGCCAGCAGTTTCACCTCTATGGGTGGCTACACCTTC | CASSFTSMGGYTF
TRBJ2-2 | - | - | TRBV27 | TGTGCCAGCAGCCCATCGACGGGGCTAGTCCATATCGGGGAGCTGTTTTTT | CASSPSTGLVHIGELFF
TRBJ1-5 | few | - | TRBV10-3 | TGTGCAACGGGGGACATTGATCAGCCCCAGCATTTT | CATGDIDQPQHF
TRBJ2-7 | - | - | TRBV30 | TGTGCCTGGAGCGGGGAAGGATACGAGCAGTACTTC | CAWSGEGYEQYF
TRBJ1-1 | few | - | TRBV7-2 | TGTGCCAGCAGCTTAGCGTATTCGATTGAAGCTTTCTTT | CASSLAYSIEAFF
TRBJ2-5 | - | - | TRBV6-1 | TGTGCCAGCAGTGTACTCGGAAGCGGAGAGACCCAGTACTTC | CASSVLGSGETQYF
TRBJ2-6 | - | - | TRBV10-3 | TGTGCCATCAGTGAGAGCAGGGGTTTGGCTGGGGCCAACGTCCTGACTTTC | CAISESRGLAGANVLTF
TRBJ2-1 | few | - | TRBV10-3 | TGTGCCATCACGTCGGGGTCCGGGACCTACAATGAGCAGTTCTTC | CAITSGSGTYNEQFF
TRBJ2-7 | few | - | TRBV27 | TGTGCCAGCATCTCTTTAGGGGGTAACTCCTACGAGCAGTACTTC | CASISLGGNSYEQYF
TRBJ1-3 | few | - | TRBV6-1 | TGTGCCAGCACGGGTCCGGGGTTAGGAGGAAACACCATATATTTT | CASTGPGLGGNTIYF
TRBJ2-7 | medium-sized | TRBD1 | TRBV19 | TGTGCCAGTAGTATGACAGGGGATGCCTACGAGCAGTACTTC | CASSMTGDAYEQYF
TRBJ2-7 | - | TRBD2 | TRBV9 | TGTGCCAGCAGCCCCTGGGGGACTACCTACGAGCAGTACTTC | CASSPWGTTYEQYF
TRBJ2-3 | - | TRBD1 | TRBV18 | TGTGCCAGCTCGCTAAACAGGGGGGCGCAGTATTTT | CASSLNRGAQYF
TRBJ2-1 | - | TRBD2 | TRBV11-2 | TGTGCCAGCAGCTTATATGGGACTAGTGATCTTCGGTGGTTCTTC | CASSLYGTSDLRWFF
TRBJ2-7 | - | - | TRBV15 | TGTGCCACCAGCATGGGGCCGTTCTACGAGCAGTACTTC | CATSMGPFYEQYF
TRBJ2-5 | - | - | TRBV10-1 | TGCGCCAGCAGTGAGAACAGCAGGACGGCCCAGTACTTC | CASSENSRTAQYF
TRBJ2-5 | - | TRBD1 | TRBV7-7 | TGTGCCAGCAGCCCTGGGACAGGGGTGGGGGAGACCCAGTACTTC | CASSPGTGVGETQYF
TRBJ2-1 | - | - | TRBV27 | TGTGCCAGCAGTCCGGGCCGATCAGAGCAGTTCTTC | CASSPGRSEQFF
TRBJ1-2 | - | TRBD1 | TRBV5-1 | TGCGCCAGCAGCTTACCCTTTCCCAGGGGGACAAACTTCCTTAACTATGGCTACACCTTC | CASSLPFPRGTNFLNYGYTF
TRBJ2-7 | medium-sized | TRBD2 | TRBV7-8 | TGTGCCAGCAGCTTAGGGGGGGGCGAGCAGTACTTC | CASSLGGGEQYF
TRBJ1-1 | large | TRBD1 | TRBV6-6 | TGTGCCAGCAGTTCAACAGGGGGAACTGAAGCTTTCTTT | CASSSTGGTEAFF
TRBJ1-2 | - | TRBD1 | TRBV6-5 | TGTGCCAGCAGTTACTCACCGACAGGGGCAGGGTATGGCTACACCTTC | CASSYSPTGAGYGYTF
TRBJ1-2 | - | TRBD1 | TRBV6-6 | TGTGCCAGCAGATTAGGGGGCGAGGGCTACACCTTC | CASRLGGEGYTF